The table lists the clone carrying this T cell receptor (beta chain) with a few counts. Antigen unknown. Profiled with immunoSEQ multiplex PCR; TCRdb holds only in-frame clones, not every one. The repertoire holds around 20,000 clones, with around 79% as singletons. Tumor samples were taken before definitive surgery or chemotherapy. This specimen comes from a study of high-grade serous ovarian cancer treatment subgroups. Study-level findings and limits: Bulk tumor TCR sequencing gave no spatial information.

The sequence derives from a human donor with high-grade serous ovarian cancer. Sequencing used tumor tissue.

Written as DNA, the CDR3 is TGTGCCAGCAGCTTAGAAGGGGACTCCTCCTACGAGCAGTACTTC. Its translation: CASSLEGDSSYEQYF. This chain uses TRBV13 with TRBJ2-7; tentatively, D is TRBD2 (6 bases). V was pared by 1 base and J by 0 bases, with 10 bases between. The CDR3 has 15 amino acids. CDR1 and CDR2 (germline): PRHDT, FYEKMQ (reference sequence).